The 24 T cell receptor beta chains presented below share a single source sample, sequenced in a study of CXCR3-negative and CXCR3-positive naive CD8 T cells. Points from the study as a whole: More hydrophobic TRB CDR3s were found in CXCR3-positive naive cells than in CXCR3-negative naive cells.

cDNA libraries for TRB were generated by 5' RACE incorporating UMI labels. TCRdb reprocessed the 5' RACE reads and stores each CDR3 protein as one record, lacking DNA. This sample's table has about 98,000 distinct CDR3 sequences. These receptors' targets are unknown. Sequences were obtained from naive CXCR3+ CD8+ T cells from blood. The subset denotes: CD45RO-CCR7+CD27+CD95- naive CD8+ T cells expressing CXCR3 (TNR3+). Receptor source: a human donor in good health. Some clones in this sample may be carry-over from other donors' samples.

This chain links TRBV6-1 with TRBJ2-7; TCRdb proposes TRBD1, but this gene call is untestable without DNA. Germline CDR1 is MNHNS and CDR2 is SASEGT. This CDR3 contains 14 residues. The CDR3 sequence is CASTYRGLLYEQYF.

CDR3: CASSYHGREETQYF. The genes are TRBV6-5 and TRBJ2-5. This CDR3 comprises 14 residues. CDR1 and CDR2 from the germline V gene are MNHEY and SVGAGI.

This chain connects TRBV4-3 to TRBJ2-7; the D gene TCRdb calls, TRBD1, cannot be checked with no DNA. Germline loops: CDR1 LGHNA, CDR2 YSLEER. There are 14 residues in the CDR3. The chain's CDR3 is CASSQETGRGEQYF.

This chain joins TRBV28 and TRBJ2-3; absent DNA, TCRdb's TRBD2 call cannot be checked. The CDR3 covers 15 residues. CDR1 and CDR2 (germline): MDHEN, SYDVKM. CDR3 sequence: CASSFSGSWADTQYF.

The rearrangement links TRBV27 to TRBJ2-2; lacking DNA, the TRBD2 call made by TCRdb goes unchecked. The CDR3 has 15 amino acids. CDR1 is MNHEY, CDR2 SMNVEV, per germline (reference sequence). This CDR3 is CASSLSGRDTGELFF.

The CDR3 sequence is CASSHPGIPYEQYF. The rearrangement links TRBV4-2 to TRBJ2-7; lacking DNA, the TRBD1 call made by TCRdb goes unchecked. CDR3 size: 14 residues. Germline CDR1 is LGHNA and CDR2 is YNFKEQ.

The rearrangement uses TRBV7-9 and TRBJ2-3; lacking DNA, the TRBD1 call made by TCRdb goes unchecked. CDR3 length: 17 amino acids. CDR1 and CDR2 (germline): SEHNR, FQNEAQ (reference sequence). The CDR3 sequence is CASSSKPRDSFTDTQYF. Drawing the rest from reference TRBV7-9 and TRBJ2-3, the complete variable domain is DTGVSQNPRHKITKRGQNVTFRCDPISEHNRLYWYRQTLGQGPEFLTYFQNEAQLEKSRLLSDRFSAERPKGSFSTLEIQRTEQGDSAMYLCASSSKPRDSFTDTQYFGPGTRLTVL.

The V call is TRBV28, the J call TRBJ2-3; the TCRdb call, TRBD2, lacks DNA for checking. This CDR3 is 15 amino acids long. The V gene's germline CDR1 is MDHEN and CDR2 SYDVKM. CDR3 sequence: CASSPGLAGADTQYF. The full variable domain, with the rest looked up from reference TRBV28 and TRBJ2-3, is DVKVTQSSRYLVKRTGEKVFLECVQDMDHENMFWYRQDPGLGLRLIYFSYDVKMKEKGDIPEGYSVSREKKERFSLILESASTNQTSMYLCASSPGLAGADTQYFGPGTRLTVL.

The chain links TRBV27 to TRBJ2-2; TCRdb outputs TRBD2, but without DNA this stays unchecked. Germline CDR1 and CDR2: MNHEY and SMNVEV (reference sequence). The CDR3 runs to 14 residues. The CDR3 protein is CASKWDVRVGELFF.

This clonotype registers medium-sized by frequency. The CDR3 here is CASSWRQGEQPQHF. V and J are TRBV12-3 or TRBV12-4 and TRBJ1-5; TCRdb's assignment of TRBD1 cannot be checked, as there is no DNA. The CDR3 runs 14 residues.

The chain couples TRBV5-1 to TRBJ2-5; without DNA, the TCRdb call of TRBD2 cannot be checked. Germline-derived CDR1 and CDR2 are SGHRS and YFSETQ. The CDR3 is made up of 19 amino acids. CDR3 amino acids: CASSLDGLAGGLIGETQYF. The whole variable domain, remainder taken from reference TRBV5-1 and TRBJ2-5, is KAGVTQTPRYLIKTRGQQVTLSCSPISGHRSVSWYQQTPGQGLQFLFEYFSETQRNKGNFPGRFSGRQFSNSRSEMNVSTLELGDSALYLCASSLDGLAGGLIGETQYFGPGTRLLVL.

The chain uses TRBV2 and TRBJ1-2; TCRdb calls TRBD1, which cannot be checked without DNA. The CDR3 extends over 14 amino acids. Germline CDR1 reads SNHLY; CDR2 reads FYNNEI. CDR3 amino acids: CASRPPGTFYGYTF.

The rearrangement uses TRBV29-1 and TRBJ2-2; TCRdb reports TRBD1, a call that lacks DNA to check it against. This CDR3 has 14 residues. Germline CDR1 reads SQVTM; CDR2 reads ANQGSEA. The chain's CDR3 is CSAGGGGYTGELFF.

The chain employs TRBV5-5 and TRBJ2-6; checking the TCRdb D call of TRBD2 is not possible without DNA. This CDR3 is 19 amino acids long. CDR1 SGHKS and CDR2 YYEKEE come from the germline V gene (reference sequence). The CDR3: CASSLTIGQVPSGANVLTF.

The chain combines TRBV3-1 with TRBJ1-1; TCRdb's D gene call, TRBD1, goes unchecked for lack of DNA. Looked up from germline, CDR1 is LGHDT and CDR2 is YNNKEL (reference sequence). This CDR3 has 18 residues. CDR3 sequence: CASSRTGTTLLMNTEAFF.

The rearrangement joins TRBV3-1 to TRBJ2-1; the D call from TCRdb, TRBD2, cannot be confirmed without DNA. This CDR3 region has 14 residues. CDR1 is LGHDT and CDR2 is YNNKEL in the germline V gene (reference sequence). The CDR3 spells CASSTFSGDNEQFF.

The chain carries TRBV21-1 and TRBJ2-1; TCRdb gives TRBD2 as the D gene, but with no DNA this cannot be confirmed. TRBV21-1 is annotated as a pseudogene. This CDR3 contains 15 residues. CDR3 loop: CASSGSGSVYNEQFF.

The V and J genes are TRBV7-9 and TRBJ2-7; the TCRdb D gene call, TRBD1, has no DNA to confirm it. CDR3 length equals 14 residues. Per germline, CDR1 SEHNR and CDR2 FQNEAQ (reference sequence). CDR3 in amino acids: CASSSIQGPYEQYF.

The chain joins TRBV7-2 to TRBJ2-1; TCRdb's assignment of TRBD2 cannot be checked, as there is no DNA. Germline V lookup: CDR1 SGHTA, CDR2 FQGNSA. The length of the CDR3 is 17 residues. CDR3 sequence: CASSLDVGGPVNNEQFF.

This chain connects TRBV5-1 to TRBJ2-1; TCRdb selects TRBD1, and the lack of DNA leaves this call unchecked. The CDR3 consists of 14 residues. In germline, CDR1 is SGHRS, CDR2 YFSETQ. CDR3 residues: CASSLIQGANEQFF.

The V gene is TRBV28, the J gene TRBJ2-1; TCRdb proposes TRBD1, but this gene call is untestable without DNA. Germline loops: CDR1 MDHEN, CDR2 SYDVKM. The CDR3 length is 19 residues. CDR3 residues: CASSRSGFGQGSSYNEQFF.

J is TRBJ1-1 and V is TRBV25-1. This CDR3 has 12 amino acids. Germline V gives CDR1 MGHDK, CDR2 SYGVNS. CDR3 protein: CASSEFGAEAFF.

This sequence joins TRBV3-1 and TRBJ2-7. Germline V gives CDR1 LGHDT, CDR2 YNNKEL (reference sequence). This CDR3 contains 15 residues. This chain's CDR3 is CASNQGHGSSYEQYF.

V is TRBV12-3 or TRBV12-4 and J is TRBJ2-7; the TCRdb call, TRBD1, lacks DNA for checking. This CDR3 spans 16 amino acids. This CDR3 reads CASSFLPGQGFYEQYF.